This T cell receptor (beta chain) was sequenced during a study of brain T cells in children with intractable seizures. V lost 0 bases, J lost 2 bases, and 10 bases lay in between. Germline values: CDR1 SGDLS, CDR2 YYNGEE. CDR3 length equals 15 residues. Some clones are missing from TCRdb's copy, which holds only in-frame ones; the method was immunoSEQ multiplex PCR. The sample records a few hundred thousand clones, about 93% being singletons. Time point described: blood from clinic visit 5 months post-surgery; TSC patient then seizure free. At least one anti-epileptic drug was given before surgery. The clonotype comes from a boy under two years old with tuberous sclerosis and intractable seizures. The material was peripheral blood, obtained more than 4 months after surgery. The rearrangement links TRBV9 to TRBJ2-3, with D possibly matching TRBD2 (5 bases). CDR3 region: CASSVDEGYTDTQYF. The DNA of the CDR3 is TGTGCCAGCAGCGTAGATGAGGGATACACAGATACGCAGTATTTT.